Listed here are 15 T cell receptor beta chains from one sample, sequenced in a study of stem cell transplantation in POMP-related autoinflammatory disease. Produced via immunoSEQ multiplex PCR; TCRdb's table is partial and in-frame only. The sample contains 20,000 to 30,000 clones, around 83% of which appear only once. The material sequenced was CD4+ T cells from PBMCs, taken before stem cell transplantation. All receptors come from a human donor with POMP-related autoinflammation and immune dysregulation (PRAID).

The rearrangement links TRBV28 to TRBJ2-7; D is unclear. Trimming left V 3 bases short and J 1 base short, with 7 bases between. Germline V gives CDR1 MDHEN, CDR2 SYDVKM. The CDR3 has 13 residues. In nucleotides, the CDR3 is TGTGCCAGCAGTTTTCGGGCTTCCTACGAGCAGTACTTC. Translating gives CASSFRASYEQYF.

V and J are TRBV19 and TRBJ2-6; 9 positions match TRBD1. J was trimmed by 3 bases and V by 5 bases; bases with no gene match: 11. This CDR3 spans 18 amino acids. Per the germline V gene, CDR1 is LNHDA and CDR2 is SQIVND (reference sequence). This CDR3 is CASSFGTGWTHGANVLTF. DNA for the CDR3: TGTGCCAGTAGTTTCGGGACAGGGTGGACTCATGGGGCCAACGTCCTGACTTTC. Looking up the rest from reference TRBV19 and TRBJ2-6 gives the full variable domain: DGGITQSPKYLFRKEGQNVTLSCEQNLNHDAMYWYRQDPGQGLRLIYYSQIVNDFQKGDIAEGYSVSREKKESFPLTVTSAQKNPTAFYLCASSFGTGWTHGANVLTFGAGSRLTVL.

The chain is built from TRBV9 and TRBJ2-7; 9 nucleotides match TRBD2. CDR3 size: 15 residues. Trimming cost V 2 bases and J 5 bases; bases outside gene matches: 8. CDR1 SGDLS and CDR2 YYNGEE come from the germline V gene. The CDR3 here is CASSVSGLAVHEQYF. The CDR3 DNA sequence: TGTGCCAGCAGCGTTTCGGGACTAGCCGTCCACGAGCAGTACTTC.

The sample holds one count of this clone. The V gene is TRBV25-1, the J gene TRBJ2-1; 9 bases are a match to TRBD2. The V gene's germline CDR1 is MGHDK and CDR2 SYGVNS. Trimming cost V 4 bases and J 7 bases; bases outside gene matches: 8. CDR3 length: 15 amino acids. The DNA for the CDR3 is TGTGCCAGCAGTGTAGCCGGGACTAGCTTAAATGAGCAGTTCTTC. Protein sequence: CASSVAGTSLNEQFF. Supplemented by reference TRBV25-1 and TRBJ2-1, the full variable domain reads EADIYQTPRYLVIGTGKKITLECSQTMGHDKMYWYQQDPGMELHLIHYSYGVNSTEKGDLSSESTVSRIRTEHFPLTLESARPSHTSQYLCASSVAGTSLNEQFFGPGTRLTVL.

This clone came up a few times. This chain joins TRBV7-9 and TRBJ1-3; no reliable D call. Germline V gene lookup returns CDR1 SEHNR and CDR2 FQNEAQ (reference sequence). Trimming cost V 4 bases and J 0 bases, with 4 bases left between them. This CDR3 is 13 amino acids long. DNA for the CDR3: TGTGCCAGCAGCTCCGTCTCTGGAAACACCATATATTTT. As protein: CASSSVSGNTIYF.

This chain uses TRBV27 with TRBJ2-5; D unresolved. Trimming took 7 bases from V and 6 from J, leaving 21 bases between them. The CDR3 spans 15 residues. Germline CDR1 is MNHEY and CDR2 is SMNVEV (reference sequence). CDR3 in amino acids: CASMEHRAVFQTQYF. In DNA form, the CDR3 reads TGTGCCAGCATGGAGCATCGGGCAGTGTTTCAGACCCAGTACTTC.

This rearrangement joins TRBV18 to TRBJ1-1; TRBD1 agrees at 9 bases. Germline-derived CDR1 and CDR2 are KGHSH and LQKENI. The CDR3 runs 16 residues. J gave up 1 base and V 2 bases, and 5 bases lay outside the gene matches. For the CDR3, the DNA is TGTGCCAGCTCACCATACAGGGGGCGGGCGAACACTGAAGCTTTCTTT. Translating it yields CASSPYRGRANTEAFF.

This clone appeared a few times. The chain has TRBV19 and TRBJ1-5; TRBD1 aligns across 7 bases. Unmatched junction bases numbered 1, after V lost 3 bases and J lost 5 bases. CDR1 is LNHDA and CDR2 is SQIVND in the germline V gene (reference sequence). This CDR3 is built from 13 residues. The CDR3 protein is CASSMTGYQPQHF. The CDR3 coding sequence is TGTGCCAGTAGTATGACAGGGTATCAGCCCCAGCATTTT.

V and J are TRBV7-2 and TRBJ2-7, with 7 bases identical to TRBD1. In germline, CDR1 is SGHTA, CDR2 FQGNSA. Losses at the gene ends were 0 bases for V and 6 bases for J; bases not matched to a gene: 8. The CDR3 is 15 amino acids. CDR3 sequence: CASSLARQGLLEQYF. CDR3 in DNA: TGTGCCAGCAGCTTAGCGCGACAGGGTTTACTCGAGCAGTACTTC.

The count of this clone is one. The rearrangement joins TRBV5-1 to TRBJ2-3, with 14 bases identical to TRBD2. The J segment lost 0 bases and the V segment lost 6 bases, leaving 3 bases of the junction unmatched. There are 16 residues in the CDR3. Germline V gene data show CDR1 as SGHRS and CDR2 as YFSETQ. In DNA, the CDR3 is TGCGCCAGCAAGGGACTAGCGGGGGCCAGCACAGATACGCAGTATTTT. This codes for CASKGLAGASTDTQYF.

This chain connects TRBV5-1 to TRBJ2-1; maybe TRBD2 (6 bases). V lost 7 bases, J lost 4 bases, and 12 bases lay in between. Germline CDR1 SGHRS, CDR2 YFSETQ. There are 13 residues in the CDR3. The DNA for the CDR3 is TGCGCCAGCGCACCGGGGGAATACAATGAGCAGTTCTTC. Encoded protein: CASAPGEYNEQFF.

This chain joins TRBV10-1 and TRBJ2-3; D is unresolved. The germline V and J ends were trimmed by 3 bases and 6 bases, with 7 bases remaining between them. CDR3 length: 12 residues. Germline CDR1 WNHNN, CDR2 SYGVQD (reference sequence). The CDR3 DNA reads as TGCGCCAGCAGTGACAGCGCGGATACGCAGTATTTT. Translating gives CASSDSADTQYF.

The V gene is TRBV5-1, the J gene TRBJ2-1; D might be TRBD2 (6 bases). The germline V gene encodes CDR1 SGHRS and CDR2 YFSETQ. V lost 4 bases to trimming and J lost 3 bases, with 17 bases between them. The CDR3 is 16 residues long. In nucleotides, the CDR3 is TGCGCCAGCAGCCCCCCCCAGGCGGGGAACTACAATGAGCAGTTCTTC. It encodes CASSPPQAGNYNEQFF.

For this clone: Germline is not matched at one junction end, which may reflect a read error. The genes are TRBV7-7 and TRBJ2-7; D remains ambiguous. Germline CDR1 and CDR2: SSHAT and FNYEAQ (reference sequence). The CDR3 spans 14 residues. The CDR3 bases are TGTGCTAGCAGCTCCGCCCTGACCTCCTACGAGCAGTACTTC. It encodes CASSSALTSYEQYF.

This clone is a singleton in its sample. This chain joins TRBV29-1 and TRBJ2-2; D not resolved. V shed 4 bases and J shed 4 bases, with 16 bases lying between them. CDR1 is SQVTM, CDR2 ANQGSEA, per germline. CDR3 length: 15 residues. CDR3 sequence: CSVGPPPWSTGELFF. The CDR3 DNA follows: TGCAGCGTTGGGCCCCCACCTTGGAGCACCGGGGAGCTGTTTTTT.